The rows below give T cell receptor beta chains drawn from one sample of a study of T cell responses to AZD1222 COVID-19 vaccine. Using immunoSEQ multiplex PCR, the repertoire was profiled, and TCRdb retains in-frame clones only, with some absent. The sample lists 140,000 or so clones; over 75% were seen once. The sample in question was peripheral blood, obtained on day 0 of AZD1222 vaccination. These receptors all come from an adult in good health. Both conserved end residues are part of each CDR3. D genes are given only for firm matches. Size is stated for part of the rows, as once, few or many counts, or as a class when the clone is expanded.

V gene	J gene	D gene	clone size	CDR3 DNA	CDR3 protein
TRBV27	TRBJ1-5	NA	NA	TGTGCCAGCAGTTCGGGGGGGAACAGCTTGGGGCCCCAGCATTTT	CASSSGGNSLGPQHF
TRBV5-1	TRBJ2-7	NA	NA	TGCGCCAGCAGGAAAAGGGACTACGAGCAGTACTTC	CASRKRDYEQYF
TRBV29-1	TRBJ1-3	NA	once	TGCAGCGTTCTCCTCCTTGGAAACACCATATATTTT	CSVLLLGNTIYF
TRBV9	TRBJ1-6	NA	NA	TGTGCCAGCAGCGCCAGAGGTGGGAATTCACCCCTCCACTTT	CASSARGGNSPLHF
TRBV20-1	TRBJ1-1	NA	NA	TGCAGTGCAACCGGGAACACTGAAGCTTTCTTT	CSATGNTEAFF
TRBV5-4	TRBJ1-6	NA	NA	TGTGCCAGCAGCTTCGGGGATTCACCCCTCCACTTT	CASSFGDSPLHF
TRBV4-1	TRBJ2-2	NA	once	TGCGCCAGCAGCCAAGATCCAAGGGTCCACGGGGAGCTGTTTTTT	CASSQDPRVHGELFF
TRBV18	TRBJ2-1	TRBD2	NA	TGTGCCAGCTCACCACCAGATAGCGGGGGGTTCTCCTACAATGAGCAGTTCTTC	CASSPPDSGGFSYNEQFF
TRBV7-6	TRBJ2-7	TRBD2	NA	TGTGCCAGCAGCTCCGGGACTAGAGGAGAGCAGTACTTC	CASSSGTRGEQYF
TRBV29-1	TRBJ1-1	NA	NA	TGCAGCGTTCATACCCAGGGTGGCGGTGAAGCTTTCTTT	CSVHTQGGGEAFF
TRBV7-9	TRBJ2-3	TRBD2	NA	TGTGCCAGCAGCTTAACTAGCGGGAGTATAACAGATACGCAGTATTTT	CASSLTSGSITDTQYF
TRBV4-1	TRBJ1-6	NA	NA	TGCGCCAGCAGCCAAGTCCTCAGGGATTCACCCCTCCACTTT	CASSQVLRDSPLHF
TRBV7-9	TRBJ2-7	NA	few	TGTGCCAGCAGCTTAGTAGGGCCCTCCTACGAGCAGTACTTC	CASSLVGPSYEQYF
TRBV25-1	TRBJ1-2	NA	NA	TGTGCCAGCAGTGGGCGCCAGTCCTACAATGGCTACACCTTC	CASSGRQSYNGYTF
TRBV5-1	TRBJ1-1	NA	NA	TGCGCCAGCAGCTTGGCCGACAGCTCGGGGAACACTGAAGCTTTCTTT	CASSLADSSGNTEAFF
TRBV2	TRBJ1-2	NA	NA	TGTGCCAGCACGTTCTGGGGGAGGGGCTACACCTTC	CASTFWGRGYTF
TRBV7-6	TRBJ2-1	TRBD2	NA	TGTGCCAGCAGCTTAGAGGCTAGCGGGAGCCGAAATGAGCAGTTCTTC	CASSLEASGSRNEQFF
TRBV2	TRBJ1-2	NA	NA	TGTGCCAGCAGCTCCATCTATGGCTACACCTTC	CASSSIYGYTF
TRBV3-1/TRBV3-2	TRBJ2-2	TRBD2	NA	TGTGTTTGCGGGAGTTTCACCGGGGAGCTGTTTTTT	CVCGSFTGELFF
TRBV19	TRBJ1-2	NA	NA	TGTGCCAGTAGTATAAACTCTGGATTAACTAACTATGGCTACACCTTC	CASSINSGLTNYGYTF
TRBV6-5	TRBJ1-5	NA	NA	TGTGCCAGCAGTTACCCCAACGAGCCCCAGCATTTT	CASSYPNEPQHF
TRBV5-1	TRBJ2-3	NA	NA	TGCGCCAGCAGCTTTTTCATGGGAGATACGCAGTATTTT	CASSFFMGDTQYF
TRBV27	TRBJ2-1	NA	NA	TGTGCCAGCCGGCAGGGGAGGGAAAATGAGCAGTTCTTC	CASRQGRENEQFF
TRBV7-2	TRBJ1-1	NA	NA	TGTGCCAGCAGCTTGAATAGGGCGAGTACTGAAGCTTTCTTT	CASSLNRASTEAFF
TRBV19	TRBJ2-1	NA	NA	TGTGCCAGTAGTATAGATATCAGGGTTCATGAGCAGTTCTTC	CASSIDIRVHEQFF
TRBV27	TRBJ1-2	NA	NA	TGTGCCAGCAGTTCCAGGGCTGCTAACTATGGCTACACCTTC	CASSSRAANYGYTF
TRBV5-1	TRBJ2-2	TRBD2	NA	TGCGCCAGCAGCAAGGGACTAGCGGAGTCGCGGGACACCGGGGAGCTGTTTTTT	CASSKGLAESRDTGELFF
TRBV15	TRBJ1-5	NA	few	TGTGCCACCAGCAGAGCGGAGTATCAGCCCCAGCATTTT	CATSRAEYQPQHF
TRBV7-2	TRBJ1-2	TRBD1	NA	TGTGCCAGCAGCGTAAGATCGGGACAGGGGAACTATGGCTACACCTTC	CASSVRSGQGNYGYTF
TRBV6-6	TRBJ1-5	TRBD1	NA	TGTGCCAGCAACACCGGGACAGGGTTTCAGCCCCAGCATTTT	CASNTGTGFQPQHF
TRBV30	TRBJ2-3	TRBD2	NA	TGTGCCTGGAGTCCGGGGAGCGGGGGGGCCGTAGATACGCAGTATTTT	CAWSPGSGGAVDTQYF
TRBV7-3	TRBJ2-5	NA	NA	TGTGCCAGCAGCTTACAGCCGGGGAGTGGGGGAAGGGAGACCCAGTACTTC	CASSLQPGSGGRETQYF